Sequencing of this TCR beta chain was carried out in a study of cytomegalovirus exposure and HLA in healthy donors (dated by TCRdb to 2017 to 2019). Looking at the study overall: An earlier analysis of some 550 of the donors reported 250 to 300 Gb of sequence data and approximately 110 million unique TCR beta sequences from roughly 180 million T cells. Roughly five DR-DQ haplotypes were treated as single units for association and clustering because of strong linkage in the cohort. The T cell repertoires of several hundred subjects were profiled by immunosequencing and related to cytomegalovirus serostatus. Rather than drawing on any new phenotypic data, the later analysis identified candidate immune exposures from TCR beta sequences and the way those sequences occurred across donors. In a later analysis, previously published TCR beta repertoires from 666 donors were re-analyzed and high-resolution HLA genotyping was added so that TCR occurrence patterns could be studied. The number of typed donors differed by locus: about 620-630 for A, B, C, DRB1 and DQB1; approximately 520 for DQA1; around 580 for DPA1; and around 450 for DPB1. Both class I and class II loci were covered by HLA typing, at four-digit resolution. An earlier analysis of approximately 580 of the donors used high-throughput TCR beta sequencing to judge whether each TCR beta V gene segment behaved as functional or pseudogenic. Among around 400 genotyped donors of the cohort, an average of approximately 230,000 unique TCR beta nucleotide sequences were sequenced per donor, roughly 20% of them non-productive. Of the 398 genotyped donors, roughly 85% fell in the genetic ancestry cluster associated with self-reported Caucasian donors. About 310 gigabases of sequencing data and approximately 93 million unique TCR sequences were included in an early release covering about 620 HLA-typed donors. All discovery cohort repertoires had been generated on a single sequencing platform. Donor age, sex, ethnicity and CMV serostatus were compiled together with the repertoire data. To predict cytomegalovirus infection status, the study combined high-throughput TCR immunosequencing, statistical association of individual TCRs with disease status, and machine learning. A later genetic analysis used genome-wide SNP genotypes for about 60% of the roughly 700 donors, treating that subset as a discovery cohort. The study aimed to test whether signatures of past pathogen exposure could be identified by cataloging public T cell receptors. A separate validation cohort of roughly 130 different subjects was used in addition to the roughly 700-subject first cohort.

Libraries were constructed by the immunoSEQ multiplex PCR assay. For the multiplex PCR, a mixture combining 60 forward primers for TCR Vbeta segments and 13 reverse primers for TCR Jbeta segments was used. The CDR3 region of rearranged TCR beta genes was amplified from genomic DNA with a multiplex PCR assay. Amplified TCR beta libraries were sequenced as 87-base-pair reads on the Illumina HiSeq System. From the authors' description of their analysis: In a later analysis, tens of millions of unique TCR beta chains were counted across the 650 to 700 repertoires, and roughly 11 million of these chains were shared by at least two donors. Raw reads were error-corrected and collapsed into unique sequences by a nearest-neighbor algorithm in which closely related sequences were merged to remove PCR and sequencing errors. To assign V, D and J gene segments, CDR3 sequences were aligned to IMGT reference sequences. Each retained sequence needed at least a six-nucleotide match to both a V gene segment and a J gene segment. Rearrangements were classified as productive when the CDR3 lacked stop codons and remained in frame with V and J, and all other rearrangements were classified as non-productive. CDR3 was defined by IMGT convention, running from the second conserved V-encoded cysteine to the conserved J-encoded phenylalanine. Sequences without an unambiguous match to a single V gene segment were excluded from the earlier analysis of approximately 560 of the donors. An earlier analysis of 450 to 650 of the donors called V segments functional above 56.7% productive rearrangements and segregating when the between-donor standard deviation exceeded 5%. A statistical classification framework was built to diagnose cytomegalovirus status from the catalog of TCR beta chain sequences. V and J gene assignment, in a later analysis, came from comparing TCR nucleotide sequences with IMGT/GENE-DB human TR gene sequences. Using the TCRdist pipeline, a later analysis assigned CDR3 sequences along with most-parsimonious VDJ recombination scenarios. In a later analysis, every TCR beta chain was defined by the combination of its CDR3 amino acid sequence and its V-gene family, and reads without a unique V-gene family were dropped. In a later analysis, some 600 highly shared, low-generation-probability nucleotide sequences were removed to address suspected cross-contamination and a sequencing artifact. A later analysis calculated a clonal expansion index for each public chain from normalized within-repertoire ranks of inferred template counts. A later analysis computed generation probabilities with a VDJ recombination model fitted to out-of-frame rearrangements, and checked the results against IGoR. A later analysis scored TCR-TCR, TCR-HLA and TCR-CMV co-occurrence with hypergeometric tests, applying a repertoire-size bias correction to TCR pairs. In a later analysis, false discovery rates were estimated by permuting HLA or CMV assignments 20 times. In a later analysis, co-occurring TCRs were grouped using DBSCAN, and TCRdist sequence similarity was added for clustering within HLA-allele-positive subsets. Co-occurrence clustering excluded repertoires with fewer than 30,000 or more than 120,000 public chains, plus five with anomalous nucleotide sharing. TCRdb took this table from immuneACCESS and kept in-frame rearrangements with V and J called. Such tables lack part of the clones; where checked against another copy, unresolved V genes explain under half of the gap, and the rest is unexplained. V, J and clone size are taken as reported in that table, and D and trimming were inferred from the DNA itself. The sample records 100,000 or so clones, 70% to 80% of which are singletons. The ten largest clonotypes hold roughly 4.9% of the sample.

Trimming leaves V shorter by 4 bases and J shorter by 4 bases, with the junction holding 12 bases beyond the gene matches. The CDR3 sequence holds 18 residues, the cysteine and phenylalanine included. The kept DNA is CDR3 alone, 54 bases in frame from the first base. The CDR1 and CDR2 encoded by the germline V gene are KGHSH and LQKENI. For this clone: Its antigen remains undetermined. Base qualities are missing; no much larger clone stands one base away.

Findings and caveats that apply to the study as a whole: Strong co-occurrence of HLA alleles, especially DR and DQ, made assigning TCR associations to individual alleles difficult. The earlier analysis of around 600 of the donors excluded 15 to 20 rarely observed V segments, including chromosome 9 orphons, because counts were too low. In a later analysis, several top co-occurrence clusters were reported to appear linked to parvovirus B19, influenza, CMV and Epstein-Barr virus. A further reported finding was that TCR beta sequences accurately predicted the HLA-A and HLA-B alleles for most subjects in the first cohort. According to a later analysis, most CMV-associated TCR beta chains appeared to be HLA-restricted, and the HLA associations seemed to be driven largely by CMV exposure. Immune exposure information for the cohort was limited to CMV serostatus. The classifier was reported to diagnose cytomegalovirus status with high specificity and sensitivity in both the original cohort and the validation cohort. Compared with equally common non-associated chains, HLA-associated TCR beta chains in a later analysis were more clonally expanded and had lower generation probabilities. A few of the identified cytomegalovirus-associated TCR beta chains were confirmed in vitro to be specific for cytomegalovirus antigens. A later genetic analysis associated a missense DCLRE1C variant with V-gene and J-gene trimming of TCR beta chains, and an independent cohort replicated the association. The study listed approximately 160 TCR beta chains as associated with cytomegalovirus. Because some donors lacked HLA typing at each locus, the association tests relied only on the typed subset. While some public TCRs were present in many individuals, most TCR sequences turned up only very rarely across donors. Because the 87-base-pair reads could not distinguish some IMGT-functional V segments, including TRBV6-2 and TRBV6-3, those segments were excluded. Compared with the approximately 670-donor mean, donors in an Asian-associated ancestry cluster had fewer N-insertions in productive TCRs, according to a later genetic analysis. At a false discovery rate of 0.05, a later analysis linked some 17,000 TCR beta sequences to specific HLA alleles. Correlated functional status among segregating V segments might be attributable to linkage disequilibrium, but an unknown experimental factor could not be ruled out. The authors suggested that the approach could potentially be extended to other disease states and immunological phenotypes. A cluster of highly shared sequence variants was judged likely to represent a technical artifact of the sequencing pipeline. In a later analysis, the rate of TCR association differed among HLA loci, with DRB1 alleles having the most associated TCRs and HLA-C alleles having the fewest. In this cohort, only TCR beta chains were sequenced, and detectable features were limited by the absence of alpha or paired-chain data. An earlier analysis of around 540 of the donors showed that most TCR beta V segments appeared in productive rearrangements either about 87% or about 30% of the time, which broadly matched IMGT annotations. The presence/absence analyses assumed that sequencing depth was roughly uniform across donors, and that assumption may not be true.

The cohort consisted of 600 to 700 healthy bone marrow donors. At the time of sampling, every cohort member was nominally healthy, though immune exposures that went unrecorded were likely present. The donor was CMV seropositive and belonged to the group of 250 to 300 seropositive cohort members. A peripheral blood sample was provided by each donor, and peripheral blood mononuclear cells were used for TCR beta sequencing. The Qiagen DNeasy Blood Extraction Kit was used to extract genomic DNA from the blood cell samples. The V gene is TRBV18 and the J gene is TRBJ2-2, and 10 junctional nucleotides match TRBD1. The sample taken for sequencing was PBMCs. The TCR originated in a female donor in good health and CMV-seropositive. Read as DNA, the sequence is TGTGCCAGCTCACAAAACGATGACAGGGGGCGAATCACCGGGGAGCTGTTTTTT. The encoded protein is CASSQNDDRGRITGELFF.